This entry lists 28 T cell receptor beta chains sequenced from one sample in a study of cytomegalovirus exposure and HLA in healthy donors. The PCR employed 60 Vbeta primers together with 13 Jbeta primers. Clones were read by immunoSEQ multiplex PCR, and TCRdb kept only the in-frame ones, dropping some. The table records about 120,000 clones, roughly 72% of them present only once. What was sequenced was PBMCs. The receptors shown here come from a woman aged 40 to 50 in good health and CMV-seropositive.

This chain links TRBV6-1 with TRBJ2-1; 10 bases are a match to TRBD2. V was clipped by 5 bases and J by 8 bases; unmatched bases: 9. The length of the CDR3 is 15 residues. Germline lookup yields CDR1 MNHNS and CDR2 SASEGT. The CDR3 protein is CASSRASGSIHEQFF. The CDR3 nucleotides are TGTGCCAGCAGTCGGGCTAGCGGGAGTATCCATGAGCAGTTCTTC.

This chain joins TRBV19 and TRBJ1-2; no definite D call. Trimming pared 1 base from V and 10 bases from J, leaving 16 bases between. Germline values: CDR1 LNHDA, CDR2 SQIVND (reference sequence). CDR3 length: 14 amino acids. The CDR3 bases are TGTGCCAGTAGTATAGGGGCAGCCTCCCGTGTCTACACCTTC. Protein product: CASSIGAASRVYTF.

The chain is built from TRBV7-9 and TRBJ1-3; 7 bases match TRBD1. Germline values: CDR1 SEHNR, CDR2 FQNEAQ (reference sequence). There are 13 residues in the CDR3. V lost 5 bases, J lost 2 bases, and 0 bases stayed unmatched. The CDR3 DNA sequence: TGTGCCAGCAGCGGACAGGCTGGAAACACCATATATTTT. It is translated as CASSGQAGNTIYF.

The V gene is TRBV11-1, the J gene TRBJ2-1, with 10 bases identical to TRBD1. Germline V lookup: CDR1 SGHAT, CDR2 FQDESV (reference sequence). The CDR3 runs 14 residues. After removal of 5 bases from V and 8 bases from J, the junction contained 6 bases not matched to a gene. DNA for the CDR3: TGTGCCAGCAGCGAAGACAGGGGGCGCGATGAGCAGTTCTTC. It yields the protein CASSEDRGRDEQFF.

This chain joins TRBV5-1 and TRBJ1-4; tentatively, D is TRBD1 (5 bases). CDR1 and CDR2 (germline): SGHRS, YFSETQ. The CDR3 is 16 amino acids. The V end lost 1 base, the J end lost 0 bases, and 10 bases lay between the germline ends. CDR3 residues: CASSLPTGATNEKLFF. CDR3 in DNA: TGCGCCAGCAGCTTGCCCACAGGTGCAACTAATGAAAAACTGTTTTTT.

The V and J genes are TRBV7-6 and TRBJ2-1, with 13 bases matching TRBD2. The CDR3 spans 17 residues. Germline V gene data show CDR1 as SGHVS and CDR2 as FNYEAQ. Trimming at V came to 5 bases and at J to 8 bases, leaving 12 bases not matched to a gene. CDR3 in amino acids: CASSPTPGGTSGDEQFF. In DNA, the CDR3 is TGTGCCAGCAGCCCTACCCCGGGGGGGACTAGCGGGGATGAGCAGTTCTTC.

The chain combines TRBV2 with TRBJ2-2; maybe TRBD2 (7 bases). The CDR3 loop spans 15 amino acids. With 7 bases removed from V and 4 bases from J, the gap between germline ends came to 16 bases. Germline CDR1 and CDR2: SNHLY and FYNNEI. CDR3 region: CASKREGQPTGELFF. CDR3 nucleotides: TGTGCCAGCAAAAGGGAGGGACAACCCACCGGGGAGCTGTTTTTT.

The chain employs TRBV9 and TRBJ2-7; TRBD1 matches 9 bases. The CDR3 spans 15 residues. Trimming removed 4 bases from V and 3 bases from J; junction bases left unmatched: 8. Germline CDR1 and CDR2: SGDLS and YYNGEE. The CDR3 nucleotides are TGTGCCAGCAGCCCCCGGACAGGGGTTAGCTACGAGCAGTACTTC. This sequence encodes CASSPRTGVSYEQYF.

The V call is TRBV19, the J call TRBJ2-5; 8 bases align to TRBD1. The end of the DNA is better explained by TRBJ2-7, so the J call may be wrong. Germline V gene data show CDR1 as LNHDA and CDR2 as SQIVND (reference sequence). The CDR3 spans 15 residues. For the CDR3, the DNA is TGTGCCAGTAGCTACCAGGGGGCGCCCACCTACGAGCAGTACTTC. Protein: CASSYQGAPTYEQYF.

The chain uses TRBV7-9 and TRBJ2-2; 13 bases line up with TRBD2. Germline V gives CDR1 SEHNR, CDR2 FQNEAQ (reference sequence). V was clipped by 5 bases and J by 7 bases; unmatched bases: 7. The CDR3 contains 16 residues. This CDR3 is CASSRGLAGSVGELFF. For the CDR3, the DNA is TGTGCCAGCAGCCGGGGACTAGCGGGATCGGTCGGGGAGCTGTTTTTT.

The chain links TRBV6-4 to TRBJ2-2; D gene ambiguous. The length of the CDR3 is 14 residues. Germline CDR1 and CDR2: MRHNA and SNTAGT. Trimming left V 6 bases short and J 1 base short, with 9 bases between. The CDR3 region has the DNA TGTGCCAGCAGACCGTCCAGGAACACCGGGGAGCTGTTTTTT. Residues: CASRPSRNTGELFF.

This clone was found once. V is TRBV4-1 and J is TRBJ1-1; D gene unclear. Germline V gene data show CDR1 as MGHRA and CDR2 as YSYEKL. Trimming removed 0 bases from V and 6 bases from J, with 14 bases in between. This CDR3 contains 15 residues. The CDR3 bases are TGCGCCAGCAGCCAAGATGTCCCGGGAACTTCTGAAGCTTTCTTT. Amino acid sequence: CASSQDVPGTSEAFF.

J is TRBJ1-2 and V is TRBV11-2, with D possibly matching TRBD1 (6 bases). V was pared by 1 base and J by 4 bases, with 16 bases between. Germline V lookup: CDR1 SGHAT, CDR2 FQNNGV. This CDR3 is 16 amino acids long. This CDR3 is CASSLGTRGRLYGYTF. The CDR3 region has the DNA TGTGCCAGCAGCTTAGGAACCAGGGGTCGTCTCTATGGCTACACCTTC.

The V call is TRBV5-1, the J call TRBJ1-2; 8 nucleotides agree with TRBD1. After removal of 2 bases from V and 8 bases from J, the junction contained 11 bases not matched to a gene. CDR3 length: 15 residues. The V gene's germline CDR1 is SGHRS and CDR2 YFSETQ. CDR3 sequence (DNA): TGCGCCAGCAGCTTCACCCTGGACAGGGTGTACGGCTACACCTTC. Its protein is CASSFTLDRVYGYTF.

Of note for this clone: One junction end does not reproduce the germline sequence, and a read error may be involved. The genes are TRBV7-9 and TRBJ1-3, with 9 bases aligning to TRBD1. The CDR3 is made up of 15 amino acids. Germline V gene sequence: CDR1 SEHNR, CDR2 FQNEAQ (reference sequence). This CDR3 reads CSSSRGTGRFNTIYF. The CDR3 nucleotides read TGTTCCAGCAGCAGGGGGACAGGGCGGTTCAACACCATATATTTT.

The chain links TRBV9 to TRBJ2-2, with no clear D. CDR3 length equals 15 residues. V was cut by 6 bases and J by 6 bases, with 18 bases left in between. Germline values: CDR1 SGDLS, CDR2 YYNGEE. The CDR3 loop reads CASTRHSFTAGELFF. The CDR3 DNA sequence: TGTGCCAGCACCCGCCATAGCTTTACGGCCGGGGAGCTGTTTTTT.

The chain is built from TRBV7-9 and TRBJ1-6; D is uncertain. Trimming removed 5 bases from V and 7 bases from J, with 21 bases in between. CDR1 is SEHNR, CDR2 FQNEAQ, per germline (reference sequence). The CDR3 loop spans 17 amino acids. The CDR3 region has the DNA TGTGCCAGCAGCCTTTATTCCTCGTCCGGTTGGAATTCACCCCTCCACTTT. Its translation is CASSLYSSSGWNSPLHF.

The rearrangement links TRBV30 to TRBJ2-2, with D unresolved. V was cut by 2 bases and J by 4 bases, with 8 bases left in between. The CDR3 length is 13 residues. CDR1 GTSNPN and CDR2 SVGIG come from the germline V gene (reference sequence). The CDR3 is CAWSLSATGELFF. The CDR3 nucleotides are TGTGCCTGGAGTTTGAGCGCCACCGGGGAGCTGTTTTTT.

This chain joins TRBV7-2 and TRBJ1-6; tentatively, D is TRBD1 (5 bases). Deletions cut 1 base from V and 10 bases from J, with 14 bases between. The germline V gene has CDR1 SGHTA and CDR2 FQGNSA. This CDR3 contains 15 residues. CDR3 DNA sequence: TGTGCCAGCAGCTTAGACCAGGGCTTAGGGTCACCCCTCCACTTT. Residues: CASSLDQGLGSPLHF.

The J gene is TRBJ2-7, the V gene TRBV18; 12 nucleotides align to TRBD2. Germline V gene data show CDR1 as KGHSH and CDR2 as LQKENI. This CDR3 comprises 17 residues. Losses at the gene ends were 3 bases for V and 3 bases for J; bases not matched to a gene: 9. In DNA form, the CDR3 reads TGTGCCAGCTCACCGCCAGGCCTAGCGGGGGGGAACTACGAGCAGTACTTC. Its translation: CASSPPGLAGGNYEQYF.

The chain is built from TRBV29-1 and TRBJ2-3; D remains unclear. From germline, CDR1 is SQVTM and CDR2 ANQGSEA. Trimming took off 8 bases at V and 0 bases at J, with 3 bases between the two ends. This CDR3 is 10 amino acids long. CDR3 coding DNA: TGCAGCTCTAGCACAGATACGCAGTATTTT. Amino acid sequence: CSSSTDTQYF.

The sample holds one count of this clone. The CDR3, as DNA: TGTGCCAGCACCGGCGGGACAGATCCATACGAGCAGTACTTC. Translated: CASTGGTDPYEQYF. The chain uses TRBV6-4 and TRBJ2-7; possibly TRBD1 for D (7 bases). Germline V gene lookup returns CDR1 MRHNA and CDR2 SNTAGT. Trimming removed 7 bases at V and 4 bases at J, with 17 bases between. This CDR3 spans 14 amino acids.

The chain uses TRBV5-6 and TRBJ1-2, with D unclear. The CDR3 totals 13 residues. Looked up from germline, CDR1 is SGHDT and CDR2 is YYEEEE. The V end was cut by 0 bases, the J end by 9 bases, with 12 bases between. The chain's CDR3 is CASSLGSVVSYTF. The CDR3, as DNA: TGTGCCAGCAGCTTGGGATCGGTGGTTAGCTACACCTTC. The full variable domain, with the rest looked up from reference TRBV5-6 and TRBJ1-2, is DAGVTQSPTHLIKTRGQQVTLRCSPKSGHDTVSWYQQALGQGPQFIFQYYEEEERQRGNFPDRFSGHQFPNYSSELNVNALLLGDSALYLCASSLGSVVSYTFGSGTRLTVV.

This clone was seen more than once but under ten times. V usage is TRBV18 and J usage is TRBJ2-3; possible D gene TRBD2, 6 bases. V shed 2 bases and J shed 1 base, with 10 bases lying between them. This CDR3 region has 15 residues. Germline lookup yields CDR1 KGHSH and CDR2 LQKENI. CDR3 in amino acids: CASSPGGLGTDTQYF. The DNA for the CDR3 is TGTGCCAGCTCACCAGGAGGGTTGGGCACAGATACGCAGTATTTT. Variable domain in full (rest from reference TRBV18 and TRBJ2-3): NAGVMQNPRHLVRRRGQEARLRCSPMKGHSHVYWYRQLPEEGLKFMVYLQKENIIDESGMPKERFSAEFPKEGPSILRIQQVVRGDSAAYFCASSPGGLGTDTQYFGPGTRLTVL.

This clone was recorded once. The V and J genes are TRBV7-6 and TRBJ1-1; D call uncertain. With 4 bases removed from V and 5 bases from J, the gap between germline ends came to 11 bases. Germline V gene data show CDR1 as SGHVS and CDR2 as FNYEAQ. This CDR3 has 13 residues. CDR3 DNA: TGTGCCAGCAGCTCCCGACGAGGGACTGAAGCTTTCTTT. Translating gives CASSSRRGTEAFF.

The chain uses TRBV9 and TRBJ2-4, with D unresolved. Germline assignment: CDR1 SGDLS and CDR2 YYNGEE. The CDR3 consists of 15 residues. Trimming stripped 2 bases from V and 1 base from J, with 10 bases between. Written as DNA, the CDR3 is TGTGCCAGCAGCGTTGGGCTTTCGGCCAAAAACATTCAGTACTTC. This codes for CASSVGLSAKNIQYF.

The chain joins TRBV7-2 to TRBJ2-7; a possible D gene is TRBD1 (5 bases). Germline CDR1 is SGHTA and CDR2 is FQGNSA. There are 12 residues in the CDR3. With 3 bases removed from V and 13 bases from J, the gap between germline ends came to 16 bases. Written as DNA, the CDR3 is TGTGCCAGCAGCTTGCTTACAGGTATCGTTTACTTC. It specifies CASSLLTGIVYF.

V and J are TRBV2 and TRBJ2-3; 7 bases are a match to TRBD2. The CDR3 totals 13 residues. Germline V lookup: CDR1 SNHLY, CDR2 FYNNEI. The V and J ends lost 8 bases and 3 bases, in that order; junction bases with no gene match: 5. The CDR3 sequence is CASAGEPTDTQYF. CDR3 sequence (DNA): TGTGCCAGCGCGGGGGAGCCTACAGATACGCAGTATTTT.